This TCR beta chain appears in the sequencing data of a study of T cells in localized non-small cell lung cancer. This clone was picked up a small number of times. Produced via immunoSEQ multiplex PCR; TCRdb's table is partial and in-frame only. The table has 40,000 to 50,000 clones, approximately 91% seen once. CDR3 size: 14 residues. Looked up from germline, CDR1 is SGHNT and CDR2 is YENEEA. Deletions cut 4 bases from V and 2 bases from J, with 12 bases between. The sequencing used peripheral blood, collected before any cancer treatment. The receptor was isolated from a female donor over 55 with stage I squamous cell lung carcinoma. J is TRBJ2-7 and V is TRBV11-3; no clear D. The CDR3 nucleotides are TGTGCCAGCAGCTCGGGCGGCAATACCTACGAGCAGTACTTC. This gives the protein CASSSGGNTYEQYF.